This T cell receptor beta chain was obtained from a study of cytotoxic CD8 clonotypes in ibrutinib-treated CLL. Measured with immunoSEQ multiplex PCR; TCRdb has only the in-frame clones, and not every one. Of 85,000 or so clones in the sample, 79% were seen once. Germline V gives CDR1 MNHEY, CDR2 SVGAGI. The CDR3 totals 13 residues. Trimming took 3 bases from V and 4 from J, leaving 6 bases between them. This material consisted of PBMCs, taken after 12 months of ibrutinib treatment. This chain connects TRBV6-5 to TRBJ2-2; D unclear. This clonotype was obtained from a human donor with chronic lymphocytic leukemia. CDR3 residues: CASSYRPTGELFF. The CDR3 nucleotides are TGTGCCAGCAGTTATCGCCCCACCGGGGAGCTGTTTTTT.